The clone carrying this T cell receptor beta chain was picked up one time. The sample originates from a study of blood T cell repertoires in COVID-19. Generated by immunoSEQ multiplex PCR, the TCRdb table keeps only in-frame clones and is missing some. Of about 480,000 clones detected, nearly 90% appear once; the ten largest clones hold approximately 2%. J was trimmed by 5 bases and V by 3 bases; bases with no gene match: 6. The CDR3 is 14 residues long. From germline, CDR1 is MDHEN and CDR2 SYDVKM. The sequencing input was PBMCs or T cells enriched from blood (not recorded which). This sequence joins TRBV28 and TRBJ1-2, with 7 bases matching TRBD1. This clonotype was obtained from a young woman with acute COVID-19. The CDR3 loop reads CASSLETGRYGYTF. Written as DNA, the CDR3 is TGTGCCAGCAGTTTGGAGACAGGGCGGTATGGCTACACCTTC.